The T cell receptor (beta chain) under discussion was sequenced for a study of T cell changes during pregnancy in multiple sclerosis. The germline gives CDR1 SGDLS, CDR2 YYNGEE. The CDR3 spans 16 residues. V was shortened by 0 bases and J by 0 bases, with 9 bases between the two germline ends. TCRdb keeps only in-frame clones here, not all; method: immunoSEQ multiplex PCR. The table shows 30,000 to 40,000 clones, with about nine tenths occurring only once. This clonotype was obtained from a female donor in good health, enrolled as a control in a pregnancy study. Sequenced material: CD4+ T cells from peripheral blood mononuclear cells, taken in the third trimester of pregnancy. The chain combines TRBV9 with TRBJ2-2; no definite D call. The CDR3 bases are TGTGCCAGCAGCGTAGCTACCCACGCGAACACCGGGGAGCTGTTTTTT. This codes for CASSVATHANTGELFF. Variable domain in full (rest from reference TRBV9 and TRBJ2-2): DSGVTQTPKHLITATGQRVTLRCSPRSGDLSVYWYQQSLDQGLQFLIQYYNGEERAKGNILERFSAQQFPDLHSELNLSSLELGDSALYFCASSVATHANTGELFFGEGSRLTVL.